One T cell receptor (beta chain) is described in this entry. What it binds is not known. Sample time point: 2015-2016 season, 7 days after influenza vaccination. TCRdb keeps only in-frame clones here, not all; method: immunoSEQ multiplex PCR. The table shows around 6,200 clones, with 80% to 90% occurring only once. This CDR3 spans 15 amino acids. V was shortened by 0 bases and J by 7 bases, with 18 bases between the two germline ends. CDR1 is GTSNPN and CDR2 is SVGIG in the germline V gene (reference sequence). This sample stems from a study of follicular helper T cells after annual influenza vaccination. Whole-study findings and limits: ICOS+CD38+ cTfh clonality change tracked circulating plasmablast frequency change.

V and J are TRBV30 and TRBJ1-2; D is uncertain. This clonotype was sampled from an adult who received the influenza vaccine. This sample comprised CXCR5- memory CD4+ T cells sorted from blood, obtained 7 days after influenza vaccination. The CDR3 nucleotides read TGTGCCTGGAGTGTACTTAGGTTAACGGCTGGTGGCTACACCTTC. This encodes CAWSVLRLTAGGYTF.